The entry below gives a single T cell receptor (beta chain) sequence along with its context. Germline CDR1 reads LGHDT; CDR2 reads YNNKEL (reference sequence). The CDR3 extends over 15 amino acids. After removal of 1 base from V and 2 bases from J, the junction contained 4 bases not matched to a gene. These data belong to a study of blood T cell repertoires in COVID-19. Overall study context: Samples of COVID-19 (acute and convalescent) were obtained from the United States, Italy and Spain. From T cells, B-cell-depleted T cells, or PBMCs came the material, which was cDNA or gDNA.

In the original analysis: Counts of nucleated cells, estimated from reference gene primer amplification, were obtained. Generated by immunoSEQ multiplex PCR, the TCRdb table keeps only in-frame clones and is missing some. V and J calls and clone size follow that table, whereas D and trimming were derived from the DNA. Among around 250,000 clones listed, approximately 86% were seen once. The sequence came from a woman aged 60-70 years who had recovered from COVID-19. Sequencing input: peripheral blood. The J gene is TRBJ2-7, the V gene TRBV3-1 (or the pseudogene TRBV3-2); TRBD1 matches at 8 bases. The CDR3 nucleotides are TGTGCCAGCAGCCAAGGGGGGACAGGTACCTACGAGCAGTACTTC. Translating it yields CASSQGGTGTYEQYF.